The rows below give T cell receptor beta chains drawn from one sample of a study of blood T cells in healthy people across ages. Via MiXCR, TCRdb re-called the 5' RACE reads, giving one row per CDR3 protein. Among about 580,000 distinct CDR3 sequences, around 48% were seen once, and the ten largest hold about 22%. Sequenced sample: blood. The receptors shown here come from a man older than 75 in good health. Both conserved end residues are part of each CDR3. Fields, in order: D gene, clone size, V gene, J gene, CDR3 DNA, CDR3 protein. D genes are given only for firm matches. Size values are once, few and many counts, or a class for expanded clones, and some rows have none.

D: .
size: .
V: TRBV7-2
J: TRBJ1-5
DNA: TGTGCCAGCAGCTTAGATCAGATTCAGCCCCAGCATTTT
CDR3: CASSLDQIQPQHF

D: .
size: .
V: TRBV7-2
J: TRBJ2-5
DNA: TGTGCCAGCAGCTTAGCAAGGATCTCGGAGACCCAGTACTTC
CDR3: CASSLARISETQYF

D: TRBD1
size: few
V: TRBV12-3/TRBV12-4
J: TRBJ2-1
DNA: TGTGCCAGCAGGTTAGGACAGGGGGCTTTATACAATGAGCAGTTCTTC
CDR3: CASRLGQGALYNEQFF

D: TRBD1
size: .
V: TRBV29-1
J: TRBJ1-1
DNA: TGCAGCGTAGCAGAGAGACAGGGGGGTACTGAAGCTTTCTTT
CDR3: CSVAERQGGTEAFF

D: .
size: .
V: TRBV20-1
J: TRBJ2-1
DNA: TGCAGTGCTCCTAACCAGGGAATAGAGCAGTTCTTC
CDR3: CSAPNQGIEQFF

D: .
size: .
V: TRBV10-3
J: TRBJ2-1
DNA: TGTGCCATCAGTGGGAGCTACAATGAGCAGTTCTTC
CDR3: CAISGSYNEQFF

D: .
size: many
V: TRBV15
J: TRBJ2-3
DNA: TGTGCCACCAGCACCTTCCGGAGGGGCCCAGATACGCAGTATTTT
CDR3: CATSTFRRGPDTQYF

D: .
size: .
V: TRBV4-1
J: TRBJ2-7
DNA: TGCGCCAGCAGCCAAGATCTTGCCAGGAGCTACGAGCAGTACTTC
CDR3: CASSQDLARSYEQYF

D: .
size: few
V: TRBV20-1
J: TRBJ2-1
DNA: TGCAGTGCTAGAGAGCCTAGCGATGAGCAGTTCTTC
CDR3: CSAREPSDEQFF

D: .
size: many
V: TRBV6-1
J: TRBJ2-7
DNA: TGTGCCAGCAGTACCCCGCCAGGGGTTCTGGGAGTCTACGAGCAGTACTTC
CDR3: CASSTPPGVLGVYEQYF

D: .
size: .
V: TRBV3-1
J: TRBJ2-1
DNA: TGTGCCAGCAGCCAAGATAAGTTGGGAGAGGGGGGTTACAATGAGCAGTTCTTC
CDR3: CASSQDKLGEGGYNEQFF

D: .
size: .
V: TRBV7-2
J: TRBJ2-2
DNA: TGTGCCAGCAGCTTAGTTGTAGGGGGCACCGGGGAGCTGTTTTTT
CDR3: CASSLVVGGTGELFF

D: .
size: few
V: TRBV29-1
J: TRBJ1-2
DNA: TGCAGCGACGTCGGGGGACACGGCTACACCTTC
CDR3: CSDVGGHGYTF

D: TRBD2
size: .
V: TRBV4-3
J: TRBJ2-3
DNA: TGCGCCAGCAGCCAAGTTATCCAGCGGGGCCCCGGGGATACGCAGTATTTT
CDR3: CASSQVIQRGPGDTQYF

D: .
size: .
V: TRBV6-6
J: TRBJ1-5
DNA: TGTGCCAGCAGTTACTCGATGGCTTTTTGTAGCAATCAGCCCCAGCATTTT
CDR3: CASSYSMAFCSNQPQHF

D: .
size: .
V: TRBV5-1
J: TRBJ2-1
DNA: TGCGCCAGCAGCTCTGGATCAGGGTCCTACAATGAGCAGTTCTTC
CDR3: CASSSGSGSYNEQFF

D: .
size: .
V: TRBV28
J: TRBJ2-7
DNA: TGTGCCAGCAGTCGACCAGGATCCTTTTCCTACGAGCAGTACTTC
CDR3: CASSRPGSFSYEQYF

D: .
size: .
V: TRBV6-1
J: TRBJ2-7
DNA: TGTGCCAGCAGTCCCCGAGGGGTTGAAGTGGACGAGCAGTACTTC
CDR3: CASSPRGVEVDEQYF

D: .
size: once
V: TRBV28
J: TRBJ2-1
DNA: TGTGCCAGCAGTTCGCCCGGGGTAGTGGGAGTAGGTGAGCAGTTCTTC
CDR3: CASSSPGVVGVGEQFF

D: .
size: few
V: TRBV30
J: TRBJ1-2
DNA: TGTGCCTGGAGTGTACTAGGGGCTGGGGGCTACACCTTC
CDR3: CAWSVLGAGGYTF

D: TRBD1
size: .
V: TRBV20-1
J: TRBJ1-2
DNA: TGCAGTGCTAGAGAGCCGGACAGGGGGCGTAATGGGGGCTACACCTTC
CDR3: CSAREPDRGRNGGYTF

D: .
size: .
V: TRBV6-6
J: TRBJ2-7
DNA: TGTGCCAGCAGTTACGCCCAGCGGGCCTACAATGAGCAGTACTTC
CDR3: CASSYAQRAYNEQYF

D: TRBD1
size: .
V: TRBV5-1
J: TRBJ2-2
DNA: TGCGCCAGCAGCACGACAGGGTCGAACACCGGGGAGCTGTTTTTT
CDR3: CASSTTGSNTGELFF

D: TRBD1
size: .
V: TRBV28
J: TRBJ2-7
DNA: TGTGCCAGCAGGCTAACAGGGGACTCCTACGAGCAGTACTTC
CDR3: CASRLTGDSYEQYF

D: TRBD1
size: many
V: TRBV6-5
J: TRBJ1-1
DNA: TGTGCCAGCCGACAGGGGAACACTGAAGCTTTCTTT
CDR3: CASRQGNTEAFF

D: TRBD1
size: .
V: TRBV6-2/TRBV6-3
J: TRBJ2-1
DNA: TGTGCCAGCTCCACGGTGGGACAGGGCCTCTACGAGCAGTTCTTC
CDR3: CASSTVGQGLYEQFF

D: TRBD2
size: few
V: TRBV5-6
J: TRBJ2-7
DNA: TGTGCCAGCAGCTTATCCCTGGGGGGGGTCTACGAGCAGTACTTC
CDR3: CASSLSLGGVYEQYF

D: .
size: few
V: TRBV20-1
J: TRBJ2-1
DNA: TGCAGTGCTAGGGGGCCCTCGACAAGCTCCTACAATGAGCAGTTCTTC
CDR3: CSARGPSTSSYNEQFF

D: TRBD1
size: .
V: TRBV7-9
J: TRBJ2-5
DNA: TGTGCCAGCAGCCTACGACAGGGAACCAACCAAGAGACCCAGTACTTC
CDR3: CASSLRQGTNQETQYF

D: TRBD1
size: many
V: TRBV5-1
J: TRBJ1-2
DNA: TGCGCCAGCAACTTGAACAGGGGGCGCGTCTATGGCTACACCTTC
CDR3: CASNLNRGRVYGYTF